This TCR beta chain derives from a study of blood T cells in healthy people across ages. Overall study: Template switching caught about one barcoded beta molecule for each two T cells.

Germline values: CDR1 SGHTA, CDR2 FQGNSA. The J segment lost 4 bases and the V segment lost 0 bases, leaving 6 bases of the junction unmatched. The CDR3 covers 16 residues. Primers used in a second PCR of about 7 to 12 cycles were a sample-barcoded 5' primer and a J-beta primer mix. TCRdb fed the 5' RACE reads into MiXCR, producing one record per CDR3 protein. The table lists roughly 900,000 distinct CDR3 sequences, under 50% of them singletons, with around 15% in the top ten. This TCR was recovered from a man aged 30-40 years in good health. What was sequenced was blood. This chain connects TRBV7-2 to TRBJ1-2, with 9 bases that match TRBD1. The CDR3 coding sequence is TGTGCCAGCAGCTTAGCACCCGGGACAGGGAGCTATGGCTACACCTTC. As protein: CASSLAPGTGSYGYTF.